This is a list of T cell receptor beta chains from one sample in a study of T cell repertoires in cytomegalovirus infection. Antigen specificity for these receptors is unknown. TCRdb fed the reads into MiXCR, producing one record per CDR3 protein. The sample includes about 920,000 distinct CDR3 sequences, roughly 31% of them seen just once. The sample here was cultured CD8+ T cells from PBMCs, taken from culture after CMV antigen stimulation. The origin of the receptors is a human donor in good health (CMV status not recorded). Some clones in this sample may be carry-over from other donors' samples. Both conserved end residues are part of each CDR3. D genes are given only for firm matches. Clone size is stated in some rows and not others, as once, few, many or a class when expanded.

j_gene: TRBJ2-3
d_gene: TRBD2
v_gene: TRBV12-3/TRBV12-4
abundance: few
CDR3nt: TGTGCCAGCAGTTTAGGAGCGGGGGGGCCAAAAGATACGCAGTATTTT
CDR3aa: CASSLGAGGPKDTQYF

j_gene: TRBJ2-1
d_gene: .
v_gene: TRBV19
abundance: .
CDR3nt: TGTGCCAGTAGTAAAGACCTAGGCAATGAGCAGTTCTTC
CDR3aa: CASSKDLGNEQFF

j_gene: TRBJ1-2
d_gene: .
v_gene: TRBV7-6
abundance: .
CDR3nt: TGTGCCAGCAGCTTAGGGACAGCTACTGGCTACACCTTC
CDR3aa: CASSLGTATGYTF

j_gene: TRBJ2-5
d_gene: TRBD1
v_gene: TRBV10-2
abundance: .
CDR3nt: TGCGCCAGCCGGGACAGGGGCCAACAAGAGACCCAGTACTTC
CDR3aa: CASRDRGQQETQYF

j_gene: TRBJ2-6
d_gene: TRBD1
v_gene: TRBV7-9
abundance: many
CDR3nt: TGTGCCAGCAGCTCCGTGGACAGGCCCTACTCTGGGGCCAACGTCCTGACTTTC
CDR3aa: CASSSVDRPYSGANVLTF

j_gene: TRBJ1-2
d_gene: .
v_gene: TRBV4-1
abundance: .
CDR3nt: TGCGCCAGCAGCCAAGATATGGCCCAGTTCACCTTC
CDR3aa: CASSQDMAQFTF

j_gene: TRBJ2-3
d_gene: TRBD1
v_gene: TRBV29-1
abundance: .
CDR3nt: TGCAGCATGGGACAGCGCACAGATACGCAGTATTTT
CDR3aa: CSMGQRTDTQYF

j_gene: TRBJ1-5
d_gene: TRBD1
v_gene: TRBV20-1
abundance: few
CDR3nt: TGCAGTGCTAGGGAGACAGGGAGTCAGCCCCAGCATTTT
CDR3aa: CSARETGSQPQHF

j_gene: TRBJ2-7
d_gene: TRBD2
v_gene: TRBV4-1
abundance: .
CDR3nt: TGCGCCAGCAGCCAAGTAGCGGGGGCCGATTACGAGCAGTACTTC
CDR3aa: CASSQVAGADYEQYF

j_gene: TRBJ2-3
d_gene: .
v_gene: TRBV27
abundance: few
CDR3nt: TGTGCCAGCAGTTTGGCCGGGTACCCAGATACGCAGTATTTT
CDR3aa: CASSLAGYPDTQYF

j_gene: TRBJ2-5
d_gene: .
v_gene: TRBV5-6
abundance: .
CDR3nt: TGTGCCAGCAGCCCTATTGGACAAGAAGAGACCCAGTACTTC
CDR3aa: CASSPIGQEETQYF

j_gene: TRBJ2-2
d_gene: .
v_gene: TRBV11-2
abundance: few
CDR3nt: TGTGCCAGCAGCCTCTTCCCCCGGGGCGGCACCGGGGAGCTGTTTTTT
CDR3aa: CASSLFPRGGTGELFF

j_gene: TRBJ1-2
d_gene: .
v_gene: TRBV12-3/TRBV12-4
abundance: .
CDR3nt: TGTGCCAGCAGTTTCCCCTCGTACTATGGCTACACCTTC
CDR3aa: CASSFPSYYGYTF

j_gene: TRBJ1-2
d_gene: .
v_gene: TRBV6-1
abundance: many
CDR3nt: TGTGCCAGCAGTATGGAGGGGGGACGGTACTATGGCTACACCTTC
CDR3aa: CASSMEGGRYYGYTF

j_gene: TRBJ2-5
d_gene: TRBD1
v_gene: TRBV20-1
abundance: .
CDR3nt: TGCAGTGCTCCCGTAACAAAAAAGGCGGGACAGGAGTACTTC
CDR3aa: CSAPVTKKAGQEYF

j_gene: TRBJ2-2
d_gene: TRBD2
v_gene: TRBV28
abundance: .
CDR3nt: TGTGCCAGCAGTTTCCCCCTCTCGACTAGCGGGGCGAACACCGGGGAGCTGTTTTTT
CDR3aa: CASSFPLSTSGANTGELFF

j_gene: TRBJ2-2
d_gene: .
v_gene: TRBV3-1
abundance: .
CDR3nt: TGTGCCAGCAGGCCACAGGATCTCACCGGGGAGCTGTTTTTT
CDR3aa: CASRPQDLTGELFF

j_gene: TRBJ1-1
d_gene: .
v_gene: TRBV6-8
abundance: .
CDR3nt: TGTTCCAGCAGGCCAGGCCTTGGACTGGTATTT
CDR3aa: CSSRPGLGLVF

j_gene: TRBJ1-1
d_gene: TRBD1
v_gene: TRBV27
abundance: few
CDR3nt: TGTGCCAGCAGTTCAGGGGGCCTCCCCACTGAAGCTTTCTTT
CDR3aa: CASSSGGLPTEAFF

j_gene: TRBJ2-3
d_gene: .
v_gene: TRBV6-6
abundance: .
CDR3nt: TGTGCCAGCAGTTACTCGATCTTCCAGGGGACAGATACGCAGTATTTT
CDR3aa: CASSYSIFQGTDTQYF

j_gene: TRBJ2-5
d_gene: .
v_gene: TRBV7-6
abundance: many
CDR3nt: TGTGCCAGCAGCTTAGCGAGGCTAGCGCCTGATGAGACCCAGTACTTC
CDR3aa: CASSLARLAPDETQYF

j_gene: TRBJ1-5
d_gene: TRBD1
v_gene: TRBV15
abundance: .
CDR3nt: TGTGCCACCAGCAGTACAGGGGATCAGCCCCAGCATTTT
CDR3aa: CATSSTGDQPQHF

j_gene: TRBJ2-2
d_gene: .
v_gene: TRBV20-1
abundance: .
CDR3nt: TGCAGTGCTCCAGGGATTATGAACACCGGGGAGCTGTTTTTT
CDR3aa: CSAPGIMNTGELFF

j_gene: TRBJ2-3
d_gene: .
v_gene: TRBV2
abundance: .
CDR3nt: TGTGCCAGTCGGCAGGGTCTTACGCAGTATTTT
CDR3aa: CASRQGLTQYF

j_gene: TRBJ2-1
d_gene: TRBD2
v_gene: TRBV2
abundance: .
CDR3nt: TGTGCCAGCAGTGAAATGGCGGGGGGCTACAATGAGCAGTTCTTC
CDR3aa: CASSEMAGGYNEQFF

j_gene: TRBJ1-2
d_gene: .
v_gene: TRBV9
abundance: .
CDR3nt: TGTGCCAGCAGCGATAACCCCCGGGGCGCGGAGTATGGCTACACCTTC
CDR3aa: CASSDNPRGAEYGYTF

j_gene: TRBJ2-2
d_gene: TRBD1
v_gene: TRBV19
abundance: .
CDR3nt: TGTGCCAGTAGTATCTGGGGACAGCTCAACACCGGGGAGCTGTTTTTT
CDR3aa: CASSIWGQLNTGELFF

j_gene: TRBJ1-1
d_gene: .
v_gene: TRBV4-1
abundance: .
CDR3nt: TGCGCCAGCAGCCAAGCCTGGAGGGGAAGCGGGGAAGCTTTCTTT
CDR3aa: CASSQAWRGSGEAFF

j_gene: TRBJ2-1
d_gene: TRBD1
v_gene: TRBV7-9
abundance: few
CDR3nt: TGTGCCAGCAGCCAACGGGCGGGACAGGGTTACAATGAGCAGTTCTTC
CDR3aa: CASSQRAGQGYNEQFF

j_gene: TRBJ1-1
d_gene: TRBD1
v_gene: TRBV7-8
abundance: .
CDR3nt: TGTGCCAGCAGCTATTACCCAGCAGGACAGGGGAAAAACACTGAAGCTTTCTTT
CDR3aa: CASSYYPAGQGKNTEAFF

j_gene: TRBJ2-3
d_gene: .
v_gene: TRBV28
abundance: .
CDR3nt: TGTGCCAGCAGTTTATTGACCATCACCTCTCGCACAGATACGCAGTATTTT
CDR3aa: CASSLLTITSRTDTQYF

j_gene: TRBJ1-1
d_gene: .
v_gene: TRBV25-1
abundance: .
CDR3nt: TGTGCCAGCAGTGAATTCTTCCTCCCAGGGGCCGAGGGTAGGAACACTGAAGCTTTCTTT
CDR3aa: CASSEFFLPGAEGRNTEAFF

j_gene: TRBJ1-2
d_gene: TRBD1
v_gene: TRBV19
abundance: few
CDR3nt: TGTGCCAGTAGTTACCGGGGAGGGGGCCGCGGTCTCTATGGCTACACCTTC
CDR3aa: CASSYRGGGRGLYGYTF